The 14 T cell receptor beta chains below were found in one sample sequenced in a study of T cells in Graves' hyperthyroidism and ophthalmopathy. Amplified TCR beta CDR3 regions derived from RNA transcripts. With the HTBI primer set, the TCR CDR3 went through a first round of RT-PCR. MiXCR was run by TCRdb on the multiplex PCR reads, yielding one entry per CDR3 protein. Of roughly 500,000 distinct CDR3 sequences in the sample, approximately 49% were seen once. The sequenced material came from peripheral blood or thyroid tissue (not recorded which). These TCRs come from an adult woman with Graves' disease, either hyperthyroidism or ophthalmopathy (not recorded which).

The gene calls are TRBV7-9 and TRBJ1-2; D not certain. The CDR3 totals 15 residues. The germline gives CDR1 SEHNR, CDR2 FQNEAQ (reference sequence). V was pared by 3 bases and J by 8 bases, with 19 bases between. The CDR3 reads CASSLGGGRGGGYTF. CDR3 nucleotide sequence: TGTGCCAGCAGCTTGGGCGGCGGGAGAGGAGGCGGCTACACCTTC.

V and J are TRBV6-6 and TRBJ1-3; D not resolved. V was pared by 5 bases and J by 3 bases, with 8 bases between. Per germline, CDR1 MNHNY and CDR2 SVGAGI (reference sequence). The CDR3 has 13 residues. CDR3 nucleotides: TGTGCCAGCAGTGGACGGAATGGAAACACCATATATTTT. It specifies CASSGRNGNTIYF.

The chain recombines TRBV24-1 with TRBJ2-7; D is possibly TRBD2 (5 bases). CDR3 length: 12 residues. Looked up from germline, CDR1 is KGHDR and CDR2 is SFDVKD. The V end lost 12 bases, the J end lost 2 bases, and 13 bases lay between the germline ends. CDR3 bases: TGTGCCGTCGTGGAGGAACCCTACGAGCAGTACTTC. Translation: CAVVEEPYEQYF.

This sequence joins TRBV19 and TRBJ2-2; TRBD1 is a possible D gene (6 bases). The ends were cut back, 2 bases at V and 2 bases at J, with 15 bases in the middle. From germline, CDR1 is LNHDA and CDR2 SQIVND (reference sequence). This CDR3 is 17 amino acids long. As DNA, the CDR3 is TGTGCCAGTAGTATATCAGGGGTGGGCATAAACACCGGGGAGCTGTTTTTT. Protein sequence: CASSISGVGINTGELFF.

This clonotype appeared many times. J is TRBJ1-1 and V is TRBV5-1; the D gene is possibly TRBD1 (5 bases). Germline assignment: CDR1 SGHRS and CDR2 YFSETQ. Between the trimmed V and J ends, which lost 4 bases and 5 bases, there was a span of 15 bases. The CDR3 runs 14 residues. The CDR3 loop reads CASSRTGVQTEAFF. Here the CDR3 DNA reads TGCGCCAGCAGCCGAACGGGGGTCCAAACTGAAGCTTTCTTT.

This clonotype was seen a handful of times. This chain joins TRBV19 and TRBJ1-1; 8 bases line up with TRBD1. CDR3 length: 17 amino acids. CDR1 is LNHDA and CDR2 is SQIVND in the germline V gene (reference sequence). V shed 3 bases and J 1 base; nucleotides not matched to a gene: 10. The CDR3 reads CASSITLRQGKNTEAFF. As DNA, the CDR3 is TGTGCCAGTAGTATTACCCTTCGACAGGGGAAGAACACTGAAGCTTTCTTT.

This clonotype was found many times. The rearrangement uses TRBV10-3 and TRBJ2-5, with a possible D match to TRBD2 (5 bases). From germline, CDR1 is ENHRY and CDR2 SYGVKD. V was trimmed by 4 bases and J by 4 bases, leaving 16 bases between them. The length of the CDR3 is 15 residues. The CDR3 DNA reads TGTGCCATCAGTGGATCGTCGGGGAGCGGAGAGACCCAGTACTTC. Protein product: CAISGSSGSGETQYF.

This clonotype appeared many times. The V and J genes are TRBV7-8 and TRBJ2-2; 9 positions agree with TRBD2. J was trimmed by 6 bases and V by 2 bases; bases with no gene match: 7. In germline, CDR1 is SGHVS, CDR2 FQNEAQ. The CDR3 extends over 16 amino acids. The CDR3 bases are TGTGCCAGCAGCTTATCGTCCCTAGCGGGATCCGGGGAGCTGTTTTTT. Translated: CASSLSSLAGSGELFF.

This clonotype was observed a handful of times. A read error is possible here, since a much larger clone lies one base away. V usage is TRBV25-1 and J usage is TRBJ2-5; 9 nucleotides agree with TRBD1. The CDR3 spans 12 residues. CDR1 is MGHDK and CDR2 is SYGVNS in the germline V gene. CDR3 DNA sequence: TGCCACAGGGGGCCTGGATCCGGGACCCAGTACTTC. Translated: CHRGPGSGTQYF.

This sequence joins TRBV20-1 and TRBJ2-7; D might be TRBD2 (6 bases). Trimming removed 4 bases from V and 5 bases from J, with 18 bases in between. CDR1 and CDR2 (germline): DFQATT, SNEGSKA (reference sequence). CDR3 size: 14 residues. The CDR3 reads CSATDQPWGDEQYF. CDR3 sequence (DNA): TGCAGTGCTACGGACCAGCCGTGGGGGGACGAGCAGTACTTC.

The V and J genes are TRBV19 and TRBJ2-6, with D perhaps being TRBD1 or TRBD2 (5 bases each). The V end lost 1 base, the J end lost 17 bases, and 18 bases lay between the germline ends. Per germline, CDR1 LNHDA and CDR2 SQIVND (reference sequence). This CDR3 spans 14 amino acids. The CDR3 sequence is CASSIGPWDAGMTF. The CDR3 nucleotides read TGTGCCAGTAGTATAGGGCCCTGGGACGCCGGGATGACTTTC.

This clonotype has ten or more counts. V is TRBV29-1 and J is TRBJ2-7; TRBD1 aligns across 7 bases. CDR1 and CDR2 (germline): SQVTM, ANQGSEA. J gave up 0 bases and V 6 bases, and 8 bases lay outside the gene matches. CDR3 length equals 14 residues. The CDR3 protein is CSVVGWDSSYEQYF. The CDR3 DNA reads as TGCAGCGTAGTGGGCTGGGACAGCTCCTACGAGCAGTACTTC.

A few counts support this clonotype. Given a much more abundant clone one base away, this may be a read error. This chain connects TRBV20-1 to TRBJ1-5, with a tentative D call TRBD1 (5 bases). Looked up from germline, CDR1 is DFQATT and CDR2 is SNEGSKA (reference sequence). The CDR3 contains 14 residues. CDR3 DNA sequence: TGCAGTGCTAGGCCAGGGAATAGCGATCAGCCCCAGCATTTT. Protein product: CSARPGNSDQPQHF.

This clonotype was recorded at least ten times. This chain joins TRBV12-3 or TRBV12-4 and TRBJ2-5; D is unclear. Between the trimmed V and J ends, which lost 6 bases and 7 bases, there was a span of 9 bases. The CDR3 sequence is 11 residues long. The CDR3 loop is CASSYVGTQYF. The DNA of the CDR3 is TGTGCCAGCAGCTACGTCGGGACCCAGTACTTC.